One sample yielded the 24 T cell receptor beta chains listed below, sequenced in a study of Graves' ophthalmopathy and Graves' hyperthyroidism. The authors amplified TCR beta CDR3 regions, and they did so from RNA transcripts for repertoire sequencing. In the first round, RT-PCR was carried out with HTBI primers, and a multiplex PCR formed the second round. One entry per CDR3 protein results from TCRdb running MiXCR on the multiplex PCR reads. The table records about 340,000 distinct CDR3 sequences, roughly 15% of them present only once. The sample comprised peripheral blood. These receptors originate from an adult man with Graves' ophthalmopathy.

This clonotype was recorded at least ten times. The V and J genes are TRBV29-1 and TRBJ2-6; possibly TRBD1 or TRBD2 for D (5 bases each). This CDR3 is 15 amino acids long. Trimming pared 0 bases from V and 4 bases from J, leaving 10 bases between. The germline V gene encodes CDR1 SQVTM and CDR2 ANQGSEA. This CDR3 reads CSVEDPGRGANVLTF. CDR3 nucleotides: TGCAGCGTTGAAGACCCAGGGAGAGGGGCCAACGTCCTGACTTTC.

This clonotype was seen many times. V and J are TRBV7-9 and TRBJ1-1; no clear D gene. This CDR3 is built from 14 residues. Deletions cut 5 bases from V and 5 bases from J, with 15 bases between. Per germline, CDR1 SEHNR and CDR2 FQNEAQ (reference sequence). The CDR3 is CASSGYSMSTEAFF. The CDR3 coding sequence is TGTGCCAGCAGCGGTTACAGTATGTCGACTGAAGCTTTCTTT.

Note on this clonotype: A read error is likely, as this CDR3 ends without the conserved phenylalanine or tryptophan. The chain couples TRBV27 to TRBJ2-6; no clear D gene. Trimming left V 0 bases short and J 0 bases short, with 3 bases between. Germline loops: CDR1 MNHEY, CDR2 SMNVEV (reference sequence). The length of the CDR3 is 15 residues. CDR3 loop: CASSLSRSGANVLTL. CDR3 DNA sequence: TGTGCCAGCAGTTTATCACGCTCTGGGGCCAACGTCCTGACTCTC.

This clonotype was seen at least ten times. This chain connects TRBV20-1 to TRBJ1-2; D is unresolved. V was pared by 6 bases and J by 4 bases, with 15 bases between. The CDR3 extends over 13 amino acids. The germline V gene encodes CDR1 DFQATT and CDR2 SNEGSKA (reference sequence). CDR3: CSARTETSYGYTF. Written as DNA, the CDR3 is TGCAGTGCGAGAACAGAGACTTCCTATGGCTACACCTTC.

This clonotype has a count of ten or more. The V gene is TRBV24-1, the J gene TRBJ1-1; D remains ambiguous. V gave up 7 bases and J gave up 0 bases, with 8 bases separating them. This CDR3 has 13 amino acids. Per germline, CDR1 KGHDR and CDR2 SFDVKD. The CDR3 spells CATSPDVNTEAFF. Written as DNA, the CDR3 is TGTGCCACCAGCCCGGACGTGAACACTGAAGCTTTCTTT.

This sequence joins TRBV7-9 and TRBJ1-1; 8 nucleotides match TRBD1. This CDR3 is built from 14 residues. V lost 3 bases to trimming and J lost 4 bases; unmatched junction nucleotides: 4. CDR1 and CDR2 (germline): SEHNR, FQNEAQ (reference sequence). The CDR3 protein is CASSLQGAVTEAFF. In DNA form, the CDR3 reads TGTGCCAGCAGCTTGCAGGGGGCGGTCACTGAAGCTTTCTTT.

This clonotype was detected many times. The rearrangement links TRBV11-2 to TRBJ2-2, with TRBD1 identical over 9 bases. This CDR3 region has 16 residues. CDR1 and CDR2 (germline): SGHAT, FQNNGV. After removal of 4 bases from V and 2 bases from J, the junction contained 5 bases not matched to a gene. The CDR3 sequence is CASSSGTGSNTGELFF. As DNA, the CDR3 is TGTGCCAGCAGCTCAGGGACAGGGTCAAACACCGGGGAGCTGTTTTTT.

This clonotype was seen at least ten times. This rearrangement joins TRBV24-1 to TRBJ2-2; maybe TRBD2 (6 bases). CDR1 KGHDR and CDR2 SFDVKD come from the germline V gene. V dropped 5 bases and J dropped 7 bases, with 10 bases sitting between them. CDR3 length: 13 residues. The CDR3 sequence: CATSVLAFGELFF. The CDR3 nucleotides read TGTGCCACCAGTGTCCTAGCGTTCGGGGAGCTGTTTTTT.

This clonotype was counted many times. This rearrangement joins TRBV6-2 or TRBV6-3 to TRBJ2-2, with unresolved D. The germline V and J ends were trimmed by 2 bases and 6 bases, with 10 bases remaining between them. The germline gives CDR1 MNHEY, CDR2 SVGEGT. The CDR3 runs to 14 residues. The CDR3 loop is CASSYPALAGELFF. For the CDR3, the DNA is TGTGCCAGCAGTTACCCCGCGTTAGCCGGGGAGCTGTTTTTT.

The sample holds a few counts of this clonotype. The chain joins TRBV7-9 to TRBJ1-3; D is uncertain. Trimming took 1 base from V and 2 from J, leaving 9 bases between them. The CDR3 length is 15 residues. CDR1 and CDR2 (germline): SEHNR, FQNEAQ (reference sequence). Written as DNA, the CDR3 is TGTGCCAGCAGCTTAGATCCGGGGACTGGAAACACCATATATTTT. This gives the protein CASSLDPGTGNTIYF. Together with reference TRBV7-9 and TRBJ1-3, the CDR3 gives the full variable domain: DTGVSQNPRHKITKRGQNVTFRCDPISEHNRLYWYRQTLGQGPEFLTYFQNEAQLEKSRLLSDRFSAERPKGSFSTLEIQRTEQGDSAMYLCASSLDPGTGNTIYFGEGSWLTVV.

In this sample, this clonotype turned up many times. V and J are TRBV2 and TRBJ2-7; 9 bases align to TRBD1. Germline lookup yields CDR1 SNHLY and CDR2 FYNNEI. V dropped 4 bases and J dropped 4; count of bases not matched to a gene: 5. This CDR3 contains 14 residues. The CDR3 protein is CASSGRDRAYEQYF. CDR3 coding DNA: TGTGCCAGCAGTGGTCGGGACAGGGCGTACGAGCAGTACTTC.

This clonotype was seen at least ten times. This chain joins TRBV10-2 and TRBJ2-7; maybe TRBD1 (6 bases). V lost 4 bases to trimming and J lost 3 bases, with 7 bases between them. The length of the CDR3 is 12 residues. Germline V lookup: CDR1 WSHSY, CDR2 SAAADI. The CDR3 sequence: CASSGDNYEQYF. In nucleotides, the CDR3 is TGCGCCAGCAGTGGGGACAACTACGAGCAGTACTTC.

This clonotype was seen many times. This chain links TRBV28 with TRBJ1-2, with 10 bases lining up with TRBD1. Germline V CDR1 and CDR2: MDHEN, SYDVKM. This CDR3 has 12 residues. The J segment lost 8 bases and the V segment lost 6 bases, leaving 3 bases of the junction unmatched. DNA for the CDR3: TGTGCCAGCAGAGGGACAGGGGTCGGCTACACCTTC. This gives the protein CASRGTGVGYTF.

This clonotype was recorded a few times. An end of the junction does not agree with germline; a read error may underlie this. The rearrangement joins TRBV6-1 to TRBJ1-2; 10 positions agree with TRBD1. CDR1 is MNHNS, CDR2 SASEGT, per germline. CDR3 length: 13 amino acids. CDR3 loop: CASSPGQGGLISF. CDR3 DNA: TGTGCCAGCAGCCCAGGACAGGGGGGGCTGATCTCCTTC.

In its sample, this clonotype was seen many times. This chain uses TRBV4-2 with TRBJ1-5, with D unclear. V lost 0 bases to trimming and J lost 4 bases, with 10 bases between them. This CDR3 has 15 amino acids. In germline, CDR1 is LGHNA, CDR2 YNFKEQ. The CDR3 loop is CASSQDLVTNQPQHF. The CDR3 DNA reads TGTGCCAGCAGCCAAGACTTGGTCACTAATCAGCCCCAGCATTTT.

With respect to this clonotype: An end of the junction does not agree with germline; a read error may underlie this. The CDR3: CSARARGAYGYIF. The CDR3 DNA reads as TGCAGTGCTAGAGCTCGGGGGGCGTATGGCTACATCTTC. The chain employs TRBV20-1 and TRBJ1-2; D is possibly TRBD1 (6 bases). Germline-derived CDR1 and CDR2 are DFQATT and SNEGSKA (reference sequence). CDR3 size: 13 residues.

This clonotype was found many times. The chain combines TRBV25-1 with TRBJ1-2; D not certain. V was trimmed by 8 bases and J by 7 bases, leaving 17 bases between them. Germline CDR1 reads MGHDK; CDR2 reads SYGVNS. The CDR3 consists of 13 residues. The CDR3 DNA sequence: TGTGCCAGCTCTGAGAGGGCGGTACGTGGCTACACCTTC. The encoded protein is CASSERAVRGYTF.

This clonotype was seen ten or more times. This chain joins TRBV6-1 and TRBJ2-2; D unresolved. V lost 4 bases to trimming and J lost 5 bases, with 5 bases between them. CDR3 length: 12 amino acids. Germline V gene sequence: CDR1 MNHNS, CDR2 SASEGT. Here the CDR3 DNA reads TGTGCCAGCAGTGGGGAAACCGGGGAGCTGTTTTTT. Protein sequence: CASSGETGELFF.

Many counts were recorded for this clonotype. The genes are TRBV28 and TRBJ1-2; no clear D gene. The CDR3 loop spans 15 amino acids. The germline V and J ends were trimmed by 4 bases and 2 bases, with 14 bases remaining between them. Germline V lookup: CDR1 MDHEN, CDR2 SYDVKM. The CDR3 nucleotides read TGTGCCAGCAGTTCCGGGGTCGGGGAAAACTATGGCTACACCTTC. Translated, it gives CASSSGVGENYGYTF.

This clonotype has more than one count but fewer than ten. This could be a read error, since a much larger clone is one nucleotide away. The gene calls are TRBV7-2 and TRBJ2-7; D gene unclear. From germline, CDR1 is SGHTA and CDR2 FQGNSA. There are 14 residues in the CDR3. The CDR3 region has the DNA TGTGCCAGCGGCTTAATGAGCCGGGCCTTCGAGCAGTACTTC. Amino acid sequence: CASGLMSRAFEQYF.

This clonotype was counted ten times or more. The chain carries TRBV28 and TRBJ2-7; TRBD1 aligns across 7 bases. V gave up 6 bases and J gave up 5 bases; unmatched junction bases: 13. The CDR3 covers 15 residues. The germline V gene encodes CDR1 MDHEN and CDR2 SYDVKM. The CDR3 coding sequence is TGTGCCAGCAGACCCTTCAAGACAGGGTGGAACGAGCAGTACTTC. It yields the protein CASRPFKTGWNEQYF.

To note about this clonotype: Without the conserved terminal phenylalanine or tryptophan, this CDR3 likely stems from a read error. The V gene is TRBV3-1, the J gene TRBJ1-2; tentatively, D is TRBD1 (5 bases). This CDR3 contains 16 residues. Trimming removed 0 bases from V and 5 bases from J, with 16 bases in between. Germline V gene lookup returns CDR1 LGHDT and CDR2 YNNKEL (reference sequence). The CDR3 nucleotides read TGTGCCAGCAGCCAAGAATTTTTAGGGGAGATGTATGGCTACACCATC. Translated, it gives CASSQEFLGEMYGYTI.

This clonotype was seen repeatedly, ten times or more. CDR3 residues: CASSYFPVNYGYTF. CDR3 nucleotides: TGTGCCAGCAGTTACTTTCCGGTTAACTATGGCTACACCTTC. The V gene is TRBV6-5, the J gene TRBJ1-2; D unresolved. From germline, CDR1 is MNHEY and CDR2 SVGAGI. Trimming removed 1 base at V and 1 base at J, with 7 bases between. The CDR3 consists of 14 residues.

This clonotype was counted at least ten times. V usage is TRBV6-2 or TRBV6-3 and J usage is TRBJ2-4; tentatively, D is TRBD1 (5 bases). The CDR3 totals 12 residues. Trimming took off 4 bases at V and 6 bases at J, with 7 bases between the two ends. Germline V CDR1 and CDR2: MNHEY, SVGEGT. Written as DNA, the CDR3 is TGTGCCAGCAGTTTCCAGGGAAACATTCAGTACTTC. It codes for CASSFQGNIQYF.